This T cell receptor (beta chain) was sequenced in a study of T cells in Graves' hyperthyroidism and ophthalmopathy. Study-level information: Once the initial diagnosis was made, peripheral blood was obtained before any treatment.

Ten or more counts support this clonotype. Amplification targeted TCR beta CDR3 regions from RNA transcripts. A first-round RT-PCR of the TCR CDR3 used the HTBI primer set. TCRdb reanalysed the multiplex PCR reads using MiXCR and keeps one entry per CDR3 protein. The sample contains a few hundred thousand distinct CDR3 sequences, approximately 13% of which appear only once. The sample comprised blood. This TCR came from a woman younger than 35 with Graves' hyperthyroidism.

The chain's CDR3 is CASSQFTGGFGEQYF. CDR3 nucleotides: TGTGCCAGCAGCCAGTTTACAGGGGGCTTTGGCGAGCAGTACTTC. The chain combines TRBV7-2 with TRBJ2-7, with 9 bases lining up with TRBD1. V lost 5 bases, J lost 6 bases, and 11 bases stayed unmatched. The CDR3 sequence is 15 residues long. In germline, CDR1 is SGHTA, CDR2 FQGNSA.